Included here is one TCR beta chain sequence, with context. Its target is not known. Assay used: immunoSEQ multiplex PCR; TCRdb lists only in-frame clones, some missing. The sample consists of about 15,000 clones, roughly 60% of them appearing once. The CDR3 extends over 15 amino acids. Germline CDR1 and CDR2: MNHNS and SASEGT. V gave up 0 bases and J gave up 2 bases; unmatched junction bases: 3. The sample originates from a study of graft-versus-host responses after intestinal transplantation. Background on the study: The transplants performed in recipients were multivisceral, liver-intestinal, or isolated intestinal. Each recipient received anti-thymocyte globulin induction, then tacrolimus and steroids for 2 to 3 years.

The starting material, graft tissue, was processed to release intraepithelial and lamina propria lymphocytes. General study points: GvH clones appeared in recipient marrow, some first in ileum or blood.

This chain joins TRBV6-1 and TRBJ2-7, with 8 bases matching TRBD2. This specimen was ileum tissue, taken 524 days after transplant. The receptor was isolated from a human patient who received an intestinal transplant, so some T cells may come from the graft donor. The CDR3 bases are TGTGCCAGCAGTGAAGCCCCGGGGGGGGCCTACGAGCAGTACTTC. Translated: CASSEAPGGAYEQYF.